This T cell receptor (beta chain) originates from a study of shared clonotypes between healthy human individuals. Study details: Researchers drew samples from a couple of women and a few men aged 18 to 49.

The authors distributed each subset's genomic DNA evenly over several immunoSEQ plates. About 30,000 T cell genomes, or approximately 300 ng DNA, went into replicate PCRs of unsorted PBMC. Assay: immunoSEQ multiplex PCR; the TCRdb copy retains only in-frame clones and omits some. The table lists around 500,000 clones, 70% to 80% of them singletons, with less than 15% in the top ten. This CDR3 contains 14 residues. Germline CDR1 reads SGHNT; CDR2 reads YENEEA. V was shortened by 0 bases and J by 4 bases, with 9 bases between the two germline ends. Unsorted samples, those not sorted, used approximately 100 million PBMCs for genomic DNA.

This clonotype was obtained from a woman aged 40 to 50 in good health. Some clones in this sample may be carry-over from other donors' samples. The sample was PBMCs. This rearrangement joins TRBV11-3 to TRBJ1-1; perhaps TRBD1 as D (5 bases). CDR3 sequence: CASSLEGGSTEAFF. CDR3 bases: TGTGCCAGCAGCTTAGAGGGGGGTTCCACTGAAGCTTTCTTT.